The rows below give T cell receptor beta chains drawn from one sample of a study of shared clonotypes between healthy human individuals. Only in-frame clones appear in the TCRdb table, and some are missing; sequencing was by immunoSEQ multiplex PCR. This table holds some 450,000 clones, roughly three quarters found once. Sequencing was performed on PBMCs. These receptors were obtained from a woman between 40 and 55 years old in good health. Some clones in this sample may be carry-over from other donors' samples. The CDR3 runs from the conserved cysteine through the conserved F or W. Each record gives: clone size, V gene, J gene, D gene, CDR3 DNA, CDR3 protein. A D gene is named only where the DNA matches it firmly. The size of a clone is reported for some rows only, either as once, few or many, or as a class for expanded clones.

clone size: NA; V gene: TRBV4-1; J gene: TRBJ2-3; D gene: TRBD1; CDR3 DNA: TGCGCCAGCAGCCCTTCCAGGGGGCGAATAACAGATACGCAGTATTTT; CDR3 protein: CASSPSRGRITDTQYF
clone size: NA; V gene: TRBV7-2; J gene: TRBJ2-4; D gene: TRBD2; CDR3 DNA: TGTGCCAGCAGCTTTACCGGAACTAGCGGAAACATTCAGTACTTC; CDR3 protein: CASSFTGTSGNIQYF
clone size: NA; V gene: TRBV2; J gene: TRBJ1-2; D gene: NA; CDR3 DNA: TGTGCCAGCAGTACAGGACTTTACGGTGGCTACACCTTC; CDR3 protein: CASSTGLYGGYTF
clone size: NA; V gene: TRBV28; J gene: TRBJ2-1; D gene: TRBD2; CDR3 DNA: TGTGCCTCGGCTAGCGGTTACAATGAGCAGTTCTTC; CDR3 protein: CASASGYNEQFF
clone size: many; V gene: TRBV4-3; J gene: TRBJ2-5; D gene: NA; CDR3 DNA: TGCGCCAGCAGCCAAGAGAGGGGAACCCAAGAGACCCAGTACTTC; CDR3 protein: CASSQERGTQETQYF
clone size: NA; V gene: TRBV18; J gene: TRBJ1-6; D gene: NA; CDR3 DNA: TGTGCCAGCTCACCAGGGGGGGATTCACCCCTCCACTTT; CDR3 protein: CASSPGGDSPLHF
clone size: once; V gene: TRBV28; J gene: TRBJ1-5; D gene: NA; CDR3 DNA: TGTGCCAGCAGTTTCGGCGGGGTCCGCAATCAGCCCCAGCATTTT; CDR3 protein: CASSFGGVRNQPQHF
clone size: NA; V gene: TRBV6-1; J gene: TRBJ2-2; D gene: TRBD2; CDR3 DNA: TGTGCCACAAAGCGGGAGTATGGCGGGGAGCTGTTTTTT; CDR3 protein: CATKREYGGELFF
clone size: NA; V gene: TRBV10-3; J gene: TRBJ2-1; D gene: TRBD1; CDR3 DNA: TGTGCCATCAGTGAGCCGGGACAGGGTGGCAATGAGCAGTTCTTC; CDR3 protein: CAISEPGQGGNEQFF
clone size: NA; V gene: TRBV11-1; J gene: TRBJ2-7; D gene: NA; CDR3 DNA: TGTGCCAGCAGCCCGAACCGCAGGGAGCAGTACTTC; CDR3 protein: CASSPNRREQYF
clone size: NA; V gene: TRBV28; J gene: TRBJ1-2; D gene: NA; CDR3 DNA: TGTGCCAGCAGTTTAATGCGCTATGGCTACACCTTC; CDR3 protein: CASSLMRYGYTF
clone size: NA; V gene: TRBV6-1; J gene: TRBJ2-1; D gene: NA; CDR3 DNA: TGTGCCAGCAGGGGAGAGTTTTCTGGGTACAATGAGCAGTTCTTC; CDR3 protein: CASRGEFSGYNEQFF
clone size: NA; V gene: TRBV12-2; J gene: TRBJ2-7; D gene: NA; CDR3 DNA: TGTGCAGGTCGCTTCCCAGGCTCCGAGCAGTACTTC; CDR3 protein: CAGRFPGSEQYF
clone size: once; V gene: TRBV19; J gene: TRBJ1-4; D gene: NA; CDR3 DNA: TGTGCCAGTAGTCCGCCGGGGAAGACTAATGAAAAACTGTTTTTT; CDR3 protein: CASSPPGKTNEKLFF
clone size: once; V gene: TRBV27; J gene: TRBJ2-7; D gene: TRBD1; CDR3 DNA: TGTGCCAGCAGGATACAGGGGGCGCGCGAGCAGTACTTC; CDR3 protein: CASRIQGAREQYF
clone size: NA; V gene: TRBV7-7; J gene: TRBJ2-5; D gene: TRBD1; CDR3 DNA: TGTGCCAGCAGACAAGGGACAGGGGGCGTAGAGACCCAGTACTTC; CDR3 protein: CASRQGTGGVETQYF
clone size: few; V gene: TRBV2; J gene: TRBJ2-7; D gene: NA; CDR3 DNA: TGTGCCAGCTCGTCGAGGAGGTTGTATGAGCAGTACTTC; CDR3 protein: CASSSRRLYEQYF
clone size: NA; V gene: TRBV10-2; J gene: TRBJ2-1; D gene: TRBD2; CDR3 DNA: TGCGCCAGCAGGGTTAGCGGGGGGCTGGGCAATGAGCAGTTCTTC; CDR3 protein: CASRVSGGLGNEQFF
clone size: NA; V gene: TRBV2; J gene: TRBJ2-1; D gene: NA; CDR3 DNA: TGTGCCAGCAGCCCCGCCGCCCCTTTGCGGGATGTGATAGATGAGCAGTTCTTC; CDR3 protein: CASSPAAPLRDVIDEQFF
clone size: once; V gene: TRBV7-8; J gene: TRBJ2-1; D gene: TRBD2; CDR3 DNA: TGTGCCAGCAGCTTAGATAAGCGGGAGTTCAATGAGCAGTTCTTC; CDR3 protein: CASSLDKREFNEQFF
clone size: NA; V gene: TRBV9; J gene: TRBJ2-2; D gene: TRBD2; CDR3 DNA: TGTGCCAGCAGCGTAGCACCGACTAGCGGGAGAACAAACACCGGGGAGCTGTTTTTT; CDR3 protein: CASSVAPTSGRTNTGELFF
clone size: NA; V gene: TRBV7-3; J gene: TRBJ2-5; D gene: NA; CDR3 DNA: TGTGCCAGCAGCTTAATACTTCAAGAGACCCAGTACTTC; CDR3 protein: CASSLILQETQYF
clone size: NA; V gene: TRBV10-2; J gene: TRBJ2-7; D gene: NA; CDR3 DNA: TGCGCCAGCGGCGACGGTAACTACCGTGACGAGCAGTACTTC; CDR3 protein: CASGDGNYRDEQYF
clone size: NA; V gene: TRBV7-2; J gene: TRBJ1-2; D gene: NA; CDR3 DNA: TGTGCCAGCAGTTCCCTTCCGGGCTATGGCTACACCTTC; CDR3 protein: CASSSLPGYGYTF
clone size: NA; V gene: TRBV19; J gene: TRBJ1-4; D gene: NA; CDR3 DNA: TGTGCCAGTACCCCGGGCAGTAGAGGTGAAAAACTGTTTTTT; CDR3 protein: CASTPGSRGEKLFF
clone size: NA; V gene: TRBV5-1; J gene: TRBJ2-1; D gene: NA; CDR3 DNA: TGCGCCAGCAGCTTGGTTTGGGAGAACCTTAAGTACAATGAGCAGTTCTTC; CDR3 protein: CASSLVWENLKYNEQFF
clone size: NA; V gene: TRBV28; J gene: TRBJ1-3; D gene: TRBD1; CDR3 DNA: TGTGCCAGCAGTTGGGACAGTGGAAACACCATATATTTT; CDR3 protein: CASSWDSGNTIYF
clone size: NA; V gene: TRBV11-2; J gene: TRBJ1-1; D gene: NA; CDR3 DNA: TGTGCCCCGTTAAGTCCCCTGGCTTTCTTT; CDR3 protein: CAPLSPLAFF
clone size: NA; V gene: TRBV30; J gene: TRBJ1-1; D gene: NA; CDR3 DNA: TGTGCCTGCCCCACAGATTCGAACACTGAAGCTTTCTTT; CDR3 protein: CACPTDSNTEAFF
clone size: many; V gene: TRBV30; J gene: TRBJ2-2; D gene: NA; CDR3 DNA: TGTGCCCAGAGGTGGCTTAACACCGGGGAGCTGTTTTTT; CDR3 protein: CAQRWLNTGELFF
clone size: NA; V gene: TRBV5-1; J gene: TRBJ2-1; D gene: TRBD2; CDR3 DNA: TGCGCCAGCAGCAAAGGGACTAGTGGCAATGAGCAGTTCTTC; CDR3 protein: CASSKGTSGNEQFF
clone size: NA; V gene: TRBV7-2; J gene: TRBJ1-2; D gene: NA; CDR3 DNA: TGTGCCAGCAGCTTAGGGAACAGGGCAGGTGGCTATGGCTACACCTTC; CDR3 protein: CASSLGNRAGGYGYTF
clone size: NA; V gene: TRBV1; J gene: TRBJ2-3; D gene: NA; CDR3 DNA: TGCACCAGCAGCCCGGGACTAGCGGGAGGGCCTGACACAGATACGCAGTATTTT; CDR3 protein: CTSSPGLAGGPDTDTQYF
clone size: many; V gene: TRBV11-2; J gene: TRBJ1-1; D gene: TRBD1; CDR3 DNA: TGTGCCAGCAGCTCACAGGGGGACACTGAAGCTTTCTTT; CDR3 protein: CASSSQGDTEAFF
clone size: NA; V gene: TRBV6-5; J gene: TRBJ2-5; D gene: TRBD2; CDR3 DNA: TGTGCCAGCAGAGCGGGAGAGTACCAAGAGACCCAGTACTTC; CDR3 protein: CASRAGEYQETQYF
clone size: NA; V gene: TRBV29-1; J gene: TRBJ2-7; D gene: TRBD1; CDR3 DNA: TGCAGCGTTATCCCAGGGGGCTCCTACGAGCAGTACTTC; CDR3 protein: CSVIPGGSYEQYF
clone size: few; V gene: TRBV28; J gene: TRBJ1-5; D gene: TRBD1; CDR3 DNA: TGTGCCAGCAGTCCGGTAGGGACAGGGGGGAATCAGCCCCAGCATTTT; CDR3 protein: CASSPVGTGGNQPQHF
clone size: once; V gene: TRBV18; J gene: TRBJ1-2; D gene: TRBD1; CDR3 DNA: TGTGCCAGCTCACCCGCCGGGACAGACTATGGCTACACCTTC; CDR3 protein: CASSPAGTDYGYTF
clone size: many; V gene: TRBV4-2; J gene: TRBJ1-4; D gene: TRBD1; CDR3 DNA: TGTGCCAGCAGCCAAGATGTACCCTATACAGGAGGGGGCGGTGAAAAACTGTTTTTT; CDR3 protein: CASSQDVPYTGGGGEKLFF
clone size: NA; V gene: TRBV19; J gene: TRBJ1-1; D gene: NA; CDR3 DNA: TGTGCCAGTAGTAACCAGGGTATGAACACTGAAGCTTTCTTT; CDR3 protein: CASSNQGMNTEAFF
clone size: NA; V gene: TRBV9; J gene: TRBJ1-1; D gene: NA; CDR3 DNA: TGTGCCAGCAGCGCCACCCTTCAAAGGAACACTGAAGCTTTCTTT; CDR3 protein: CASSATLQRNTEAFF
clone size: NA; V gene: TRBV5-4; J gene: TRBJ1-2; D gene: NA; CDR3 DNA: TGTGCCAGCAGCTTAGAGGGGCTCGACTATGGCTACACCTTC; CDR3 protein: CASSLEGLDYGYTF